The 18 T cell receptor beta chains listed next were all sequenced from one sample in a study of spatial heterogeneity in lung cancer. TCRdb redid the calling of the 5' RACE reads with MiXCR, one entry per CDR3 protein. Of about 43,000 distinct CDR3 sequences in the sample, 20% to 25% were seen once. As for time point: blood at routine non-recurrence follow-up after resection. The input for sequencing was PBMCs, taken at follow-up. The source is a female donor with early-stage non-small cell lung cancer.

This rearrangement joins TRBV29-1 to TRBJ2-7; 9 nucleotides align to TRBD2. The J segment lost 6 bases and the V segment lost 5 bases, leaving 8 bases of the junction unmatched. The CDR3 contains 13 residues. The V gene's germline CDR1 is SQVTM and CDR2 ANQGSEA. The chain's CDR3 is CSVQAGGNREQYF. DNA for the CDR3: TGCAGCGTTCAAGCGGGAGGAAACCGCGAGCAGTACTTC.

This clonotype was found a few times. The V gene is TRBV18, the J gene TRBJ1-2; D is perhaps TRBD1 (5 bases). The V end lost 5 bases, the J end lost 6 bases, and 13 bases lay between the germline ends. The germline CDR1 and CDR2 sequences are KGHSH and LQKENI. The CDR3 totals 13 residues. For the CDR3, the DNA is TGTGCCAGCTCATCTGGGGCTGGGGATGGCTACACCTTC. It is translated as CASSSGAGDGYTF. Supplemented by reference TRBV18 and TRBJ1-2, the full variable domain reads NAGVMQNPRHLVRRRGQEARLRCSPMKGHSHVYWYRQLPEEGLKFMVYLQKENIIDESGMPKERFSAEFPKEGPSILRIQQVVRGDSAAYFCASSSGAGDGYTFGSGTRLTVV.

This clonotype showed up many times. This sequence joins TRBV20-1 and TRBJ1-2, with D possibly being TRBD1 (5 bases). V lost 3 bases to trimming and J lost 4 bases, with 18 bases between them. Per germline, CDR1 DFQATT and CDR2 SNEGSKA (reference sequence). CDR3 length: 15 residues. The CDR3 is CSASRRGGMGYGYTF. The CDR3 nucleotides are TGCAGTGCTAGCCGAAGGGGAGGGATGGGCTATGGCTACACCTTC.

Many counts were recorded for this clonotype. The genes are TRBV29-1 and TRBJ1-2; D is unclear. This CDR3 region has 18 residues. Germline CDR1 and CDR2: SQVTM and ANQGSEA. Trimming took 0 bases from V and 4 from J, leaving 24 bases between them. This chain's CDR3 is CSVEEGSRFLSGSYGYTF. CDR3 sequence (DNA): TGCAGCGTTGAAGAAGGGAGCAGGTTTCTATCTGGTAGCTATGGCTACACCTTC.

This clonotype occurred many times. This sequence joins TRBV19 and TRBJ2-1; weak D call: TRBD2 (5 bases). Germline V CDR1 and CDR2: LNHDA, SQIVND (reference sequence). The germline V and J ends were trimmed by 7 bases and 1 base, with 14 bases remaining between them. The CDR3 sequence is 15 residues long. CDR3 region: CASKSSPGSYNEQFF. The CDR3 nucleotides are TGTGCCAGTAAGAGTAGCCCGGGGTCCTACAATGAGCAGTTCTTC.

V and J are TRBV5-1 and TRBJ2-1; a weak D match, TRBD1 (6 bases). V gave up 4 bases and J gave up 8 bases, with 19 bases separating them. Germline CDR1 reads SGHRS; CDR2 reads YFSETQ. The CDR3 loop spans 15 amino acids. Here the CDR3 reads CASSLWLSEGDEQFF. In nucleotides, the CDR3 is TGCGCCAGCAGCCTTTGGCTTTCAGAGGGGGATGAGCAGTTCTTC.

This clonotype was found many times. This chain links TRBV9 with TRBJ2-3; 8 bases agree with TRBD2. The CDR3 runs 15 residues. Germline values: CDR1 SGDLS, CDR2 YYNGEE. V lost 0 bases to trimming and J lost 5 bases; unmatched junction nucleotides: 5. The CDR3 region has the DNA TGTGCCAGCAGCGTAGCGGGAGCGGGGGTAGATACGCAGTATTTT. This codes for CASSVAGAGVDTQYF.

A few counts support this clonotype. The chain has TRBV7-9 and TRBJ2-7, with D perhaps being TRBD1 or TRBD2 (5 bases each). This CDR3 region has 14 residues. Germline V gene data show CDR1 as SEHNR and CDR2 as FQNEAQ (reference sequence). The germline V and J ends were trimmed by 3 bases and 7 bases, with 16 bases remaining between them. CDR3 coding DNA: TGTGCCAGCAGCTTCCGGGACCCTAGAGAAGAGCAGTACTTC. It is translated as CASSFRDPREEQYF.

This chain uses TRBV9 with TRBJ2-5, with 8 bases lining up with TRBD2. The CDR3 is made up of 16 amino acids. Germline trimming cut 0 bases from V and 2 bases from J; bases unmatched to any gene: 6. Germline V gene data show CDR1 as SGDLS and CDR2 as YYNGEE. CDR3 loop: CASSVELAGHQETQYF. The CDR3 DNA sequence: TGTGCCAGCAGCGTAGAGTTAGCGGGGCATCAAGAGACCCAGTACTTC.

This clonotype was counted many times. V is TRBV20-1 and J is TRBJ2-1; 7 bases are a match to TRBD1. Trimming cost V 6 bases and J 4 bases; bases outside gene matches: 3. Per germline, CDR1 DFQATT and CDR2 SNEGSKA (reference sequence). The CDR3 sequence is 12 residues long. Here the CDR3 reads CSASGQYNEQFF. The CDR3 coding sequence is TGCAGTGCATCGGGACAGTACAATGAGCAGTTCTTC.

The rearrangement joins TRBV15 to TRBJ2-4; weak D call: TRBD1 (5 bases). Trimming left V 5 bases short and J 0 bases short, with 11 bases between. Germline V gene lookup returns CDR1 LNHNV and CDR2 YYDKDF (reference sequence). CDR3 length: 15 amino acids. The DNA of the CDR3 is TGTGCCACCAGCGACAGAAAACTAGCCAAAAACATTCAGTACTTC. It specifies CATSDRKLAKNIQYF.

This clonotype was counted a few times. V usage is TRBV3-1 and J usage is TRBJ1-1; D not resolved. Germline CDR1 and CDR2: LGHDT and YNNKEL (reference sequence). The ends were cut back, 4 bases at V and 0 bases at J, with 6 bases in the middle. The CDR3 extends over 13 amino acids. The CDR3 nucleotides are TGTGCCAGCAGCCGACGGTTGAACACTGAAGCTTTCTTT. It yields the protein CASSRRLNTEAFF.

This clonotype was seen ten or more times. The V call is TRBV20-1, the J call TRBJ2-3; no definite D call. The CDR3 contains 16 residues. CDR1 is DFQATT, CDR2 SNEGSKA, per germline (reference sequence). The V end lost 0 bases, the J end lost 3 bases, and 16 bases lay between the germline ends. DNA of the CDR3: TGCAGTGCTAGAGATCGGACCGGCGTCAGGACAGATACGCAGTATTTT. Translating it yields CSARDRTGVRTDTQYF.

At least ten counts were recorded for this clonotype. The chain combines TRBV11-2 with TRBJ2-3; the D is unclear. The CDR3 has 16 residues. Germline V gene lookup returns CDR1 SGHAT and CDR2 FQNNGV. Trimming removed 5 bases at V and 2 bases at J, with 17 bases between. The CDR3 region is CASSPKRNSPTDTQYF. The CDR3 region has the DNA TGTGCCAGCAGCCCTAAAAGGAATTCACCCACAGATACGCAGTATTTT. Based on the CDR3 plus reference TRBV11-2 and TRBJ2-3, the full variable domain is EAGVAQSPRYKIIEKRQSVAFWCNPISGHATLYWYQQILGQGPKLLIQFQNNGVVDDSQLPKDRFSAERLKGVDSTLKIQPAKLEDSAVYLCASSPKRNSPTDTQYFGPGTRLTVL.

The sample holds a few counts of this clonotype. V and J are TRBV5-6 and TRBJ2-1; TRBD2 matches at 8 bases. The CDR3 totals 15 residues. Germline trimming cut 6 bases from V and 6 bases from J; bases unmatched to any gene: 11. Germline V lookup: CDR1 SGHDT, CDR2 YYEEEE. The CDR3 DNA reads as TGTGCCAGCATCCGGGGGGGAACAGCAGCCAATGAGCAGTTCTTC. Translated, it gives CASIRGGTAANEQFF.

This rearrangement joins TRBV6-6 to TRBJ2-2; no definite D call. CDR1 is MNHNY, CDR2 SVGAGI, per germline (reference sequence). Between the trimmed V and J ends, which lost 4 bases and 4 bases, there was a span of 13 bases. The CDR3 has 15 amino acids. The CDR3 sequence: CASSSTPRFTGELFF. CDR3 coding DNA: TGTGCCAGCAGTTCCACCCCACGTTTCACCGGGGAGCTGTTTTTT.

The table lists this clonotype with many counts. The chain has TRBV28 and TRBJ2-3; D might be TRBD2 (5 bases). Per the germline V gene, CDR1 is MDHEN and CDR2 is SYDVKM. The CDR3 is 15 amino acids. V was shortened by 6 bases and J by 3 bases, with 16 bases between the two germline ends. This CDR3 reads CASSSFGIRTDTQYF. CDR3 in DNA: TGTGCCAGCAGCTCCTTCGGGATAAGGACAGATACGCAGTATTTT.

This clonotype was observed many times. V usage is TRBV25-1 and J usage is TRBJ2-5, with D perhaps matching TRBD1 (6 bases). Germline loops: CDR1 MGHDK, CDR2 SYGVNS. This CDR3 has 13 residues. The V and J ends lost 5 bases and 4 bases respectively, with 11 bases between them. CDR3 DNA sequence: TGTGCCAGCAGTAAGACAGGAGCAGAGACCCAGTACTTC. Translating it yields CASSKTGAETQYF.